Listed here are 27 T cell receptor beta chains from one sample, sequenced in a study of human T cells and chemical hapten exposure. Each cDNA molecule in the library carried unique molecular identifiers. TCRdb re-called the reads through MiXCR, storing one row per CDR3 protein. This table holds fewer than 150,000 distinct CDR3 sequences, over 7% found once. Total RNA was isolated from unfractionated whole blood. Sequences were obtained from whole blood. These receptors all come from a human donor in good health. Some clones in this sample may be carry-over from other donors' samples.

This clonotype came up a few times. This chain links TRBV6-2 or TRBV6-3 with TRBJ1-2, with a possible D match to TRBD1 (6 bases). The CDR3 has 15 residues. Germline V gene data show CDR1 as MNHEY and CDR2 as SVGEGT. V lost 1 base and J lost 1, with 10 bases in between. The CDR3 coding sequence is TGTGCCAGCAGTTACTACAGGGAGAGTAACTATGGCTACACCTTC. Residues: CASSYYRESNYGYTF.

In its sample, this clonotype was seen a few times. V gene TRBV6-2 or TRBV6-3 combines with J gene TRBJ2-7, with TRBD2 matching 10 bases. Germline CDR1 reads MNHEY; CDR2 reads SVGEGT. V lost 0 bases and J lost 0; bases outside the gene matches: 2. This CDR3 is built from 16 residues. The CDR3 sequence is CASSYSLAGDSYEQYF. DNA of the CDR3: TGTGCCAGCAGTTACTCCCTAGCGGGGGACTCCTACGAGCAGTACTTC.

The chain is built from TRBV29-1 and TRBJ2-1, with 7 bases matching TRBD1. Looked up from germline, CDR1 is SQVTM and CDR2 is ANQGSEA. The CDR3 sequence is 12 residues long. V was pared by 8 bases and J by 6 bases, with 7 bases of the junction left unmatched. Written as DNA, the CDR3 is TGCAGCATTCGGACAGGAGTCAATGAGCAGTTCTTC. Protein: CSIRTGVNEQFF.

Remarks on this clonotype: A clone one base away is much larger, so this may be a read error. The V gene is TRBV5-1, the J gene TRBJ1-6; a possible D gene is TRBD1 (5 bases). Germline values: CDR1 SGHRS, CDR2 YFSETQ. The CDR3 length is 15 residues. The V end lost 0 bases, the J end lost 11 bases, and 15 bases lay between the germline ends. The DNA for the CDR3 is TGCGCCAGCAGCTTGGGTCAGGGACGGAATGCACCCCTCCACTTT. Residues: CASSLGQGRNAPLHF. The full variable domain, rest sourced from reference TRBV5-1 and TRBJ1-6, is KAGVTQTPRYLIKTRGQQVTLSCSPISGHRSVSWYQQTPGQGLQFLFEYFSETQRNKGNFPGRFSGRQFSNSRSEMNVSTLELGDSALYLCASSLGQGRNAPLHFGNGTRLTVT.

This clonotype was picked up many times. The gene calls are TRBV5-8 and TRBJ1-2; 8 bases fit TRBD1. The CDR3 sequence is 17 residues long. CDR1 is SGHTS and CDR2 is YDEGEE in the germline V gene. Losses at the gene ends were 3 bases for V and 4 bases for J; bases not matched to a gene: 14. The CDR3 nucleotides are TGTGCCAGCAGCTATCCCGGCAGACAGGGGCAAACCTATGGCTACACCTTC. This gives the protein CASSYPGRQGQTYGYTF.

CDR3 nucleotide sequence: TGTGCCAGCAGGCAGACTAGCGGGAGGTACAATGAGCAGTTCTTC. Residues: CASRQTSGRYNEQFF. The V call is TRBV11-2, the J call TRBJ2-1; 13 nucleotides align to TRBD2. Germline trimming cut 6 bases from V and 4 bases from J; bases unmatched to any gene: 3. The CDR3 is 15 residues long. The germline V gene has CDR1 SGHAT and CDR2 FQNNGV.

A few counts support this clonotype. This rearrangement joins TRBV7-2 to TRBJ2-1; tentatively, D is TRBD2 (5 bases). Trimming left V 5 bases short and J 5 bases short, with 19 bases between. This CDR3 is built from 16 residues. Per the germline V gene, CDR1 is SGHTA and CDR2 is FQGNSA. CDR3 protein: CASSHRDLRGNNEQFF. CDR3 coding DNA: TGTGCCAGCAGCCATAGGGATTTACGAGGGAACAATGAGCAGTTCTTC.

This chain uses TRBV6-6 with TRBJ2-1; D possibly corresponds to TRBD2 (6 bases). Germline CDR1 is MNHNY and CDR2 is SVGAGI (reference sequence). The ends were cut back, 11 bases at V and 5 bases at J, with 10 bases in the middle. This CDR3 spans 11 amino acids. As DNA, the CDR3 is TGTGCCGGGGGACTGCACAATGAGCAGTTCTTC. Amino acid sequence: CAGGLHNEQFF.

This clonotype was seen at least ten times. The chain joins TRBV6-6 to TRBJ1-1; D uncertain. The CDR3 has 13 residues. Germline values: CDR1 MNHNY, CDR2 SVGAGI (reference sequence). With 8 bases removed from V and 0 bases from J, the gap between germline ends came to 10 bases. The CDR3 region has the DNA TGTGCCAGCTCTACCTCTCTGAACACTGAAGCTTTCTTT. As protein: CASSTSLNTEAFF.

In its sample, this clonotype was seen many times. The chain joins TRBV5-1 to TRBJ2-6; the D is unclear. Germline CDR1 is SGHRS and CDR2 is YFSETQ. Trimming shortened V by 4 bases and J by 2 bases, and 25 bases separated the two germline ends. This CDR3 contains 20 residues. The CDR3: CASSRDAVGGSLAGANVLTF. In nucleotides, the CDR3 is TGCGCCAGCAGCCGAGACGCCGTGGGCGGCTCTCTCGCTGGGGCCAACGTCCTGACTTTC.

At least ten counts were recorded for this clonotype. The rearrangement links TRBV4-1 to TRBJ1-1; D is unresolved. Trimming pared 7 bases from V and 0 bases from J, leaving 15 bases between. CDR3 length: 15 amino acids. CDR1 MGHRA and CDR2 YSYEKL come from the germline V gene. CDR3: CASKSDGPMNTEAFF. Here the CDR3 DNA reads TGCGCCAGCAAGTCCGACGGGCCCATGAACACTGAAGCTTTCTTT.

This chain uses TRBV7-2 with TRBJ1-1, with D possibly matching TRBD1 (5 bases). The length of the CDR3 is 16 residues. Trimming removed 1 base at V and 0 bases at J, with 12 bases between. CDR1 SGHTA and CDR2 FQGNSA come from the germline V gene. Written as DNA, the CDR3 is TGTGCCAGCAGCTTAGTCGGCGCAGGGATGAACACTGAAGCTTTCTTT. Protein product: CASSLVGAGMNTEAFF.

This clonotype has just a few counts. The chain recombines TRBV7-8 with TRBJ1-1; TRBD1 matches 9 bases. Looked up from germline, CDR1 is SGHVS and CDR2 is FQNEAQ. Trimming took 5 bases from V and 1 from J; bases not matched to a gene: 8. This CDR3 region has 16 residues. The CDR3 DNA sequence: TGTGCCAGCAGCCCCGGCACAGGGGGCACGAACACTGAAGCTTTCTTT. Translation: CASSPGTGGTNTEAFF.

The chain couples TRBV3-1 to TRBJ2-4, with 7 bases fitting TRBD1. The CDR3 runs 18 residues. With 4 bases clipped from V and 0 bases from J, the junction kept 12 bases outside the gene matches. Germline V gene sequence: CDR1 LGHDT, CDR2 YNNKEL (reference sequence). DNA of the CDR3: TGTGCCAGCAGCCCCTGGACAGGCAGCAGACTAGCCAAAAACATTCAGTACTTC. Protein sequence: CASSPWTGSRLAKNIQYF.

Only a few counts were recorded for this clonotype. The chain has TRBV5-4 and TRBJ2-4, with 12 positions matching TRBD1. There are 17 residues in the CDR3. The V gene's germline CDR1 is SGHNT and CDR2 YYREEE (reference sequence). V lost 4 bases, J lost 1 base, and 6 bases stayed unmatched. Written as DNA, the CDR3 is TGTGCCAGCAGCACGGGACAGGGGGCCGTGGCCAAAAACATTCAGTACTTC. Its protein product is CASSTGQGAVAKNIQYF.

This clonotype was detected many times. This chain uses TRBV4-1 with TRBJ1-1, with D hard to call. Germline V gene data show CDR1 as MGHRA and CDR2 as YSYEKL. The CDR3 sequence is 14 residues long. Trimming removed 1 base at V and 8 bases at J, with 14 bases between. The CDR3 loop is CASSQVDPGSEAFF. The CDR3 DNA is TGCGCCAGCAGCCAAGTGGATCCCGGGTCCGAAGCTTTCTTT.

V usage is TRBV7-8 and J usage is TRBJ2-5, with unresolved D. Germline-derived CDR1 and CDR2 are SGHVS and FQNEAQ. The CDR3 length is 13 residues. V lost 5 bases to trimming and J lost 2 bases, with 9 bases between them. CDR3 in amino acids: CASSANFQETQYF. The DNA for the CDR3 is TGTGCCAGCAGCGCTAACTTTCAAGAGACCCAGTACTTC.

The table lists this clonotype with many counts. This chain links TRBV24-1 with TRBJ1-2; 11 positions agree with TRBD1. CDR1 is KGHDR, CDR2 SFDVKD, per germline. CDR3 length: 17 residues. V dropped 1 base and J dropped 1; count of bases not matched to a gene: 4. The CDR3 loop is CATSDFGTGGINYGYTF. DNA of the CDR3: TGTGCCACCAGTGATTTCGGGACAGGGGGAATTAACTATGGCTACACCTTC.

This chain uses TRBV5-1 with TRBJ2-3, with 11 positions matching TRBD2. Looked up from germline, CDR1 is SGHRS and CDR2 is YFSETQ. With V trimmed by 5 bases and J by 8 bases, 4 bases remained unmatched. CDR3 length: 13 amino acids. The CDR3 sequence: CASSSGGAPTQYF. DNA of the CDR3: TGCGCCAGCAGTAGCGGGGGGGCACCTACGCAGTATTTT.

This clonotype was seen repeatedly, ten times or more. The CDR3 sequence: CASRPTGNQPQHF. The CDR3 coding sequence is TGTGCCAGCAGACCTACAGGGAATCAGCCCCAGCATTTT. The rearrangement joins TRBV12-3 or TRBV12-4 to TRBJ1-5, with TRBD1 as a possible D gene (6 bases). V was cut by 6 bases and J by 4 bases, with 10 bases left in between. CDR3 size: 13 residues.

This chain joins TRBV29-1 and TRBJ2-5; TRBD1 matches at 11 bases. CDR3 length: 13 amino acids. Germline V CDR1 and CDR2: SQVTM, ANQGSEA. With V trimmed by 7 bases and J by 7 bases, 8 bases remained unmatched. The chain's CDR3 is CSGQGQGGSTQYF. The CDR3 nucleotides read TGCAGCGGACAGGGACAGGGGGGTTCGACCCAGTACTTC.

V and J are TRBV6-5 and TRBJ2-7; 10 bases map to TRBD1. V shed 5 bases, J shed 3 bases, and the junction held 7 bases outside the gene matches. This CDR3 comprises 15 residues. Germline CDR1 MNHEY, CDR2 SVGAGI. The CDR3: CASSHPGQGHYEQYF. The CDR3 coding sequence is TGTGCCAGCAGTCACCCGGGACAGGGGCACTACGAGCAGTACTTC.

The gene calls are TRBV12-3 or TRBV12-4 and TRBJ1-4, with TRBD1 identical over 8 bases. V dropped 4 bases and J dropped 0; count of bases not matched to a gene: 4. There are 16 residues in the CDR3. The CDR3 loop reads CASSSGQGATNEKLFF. The CDR3 coding sequence is TGTGCCAGCAGTTCCGGACAGGGTGCAACTAATGAAAAACTGTTTTTT.

In this sample, this clonotype turned up many times. The chain couples TRBV18 to TRBJ1-2; D remains ambiguous. Between the trimmed V and J ends, which lost 5 bases and 7 bases, there was a span of 17 bases. This CDR3 is built from 14 residues. Germline V gives CDR1 KGHSH, CDR2 LQKENI. The chain's CDR3 is CASSTYDNPGGYTF. CDR3 nucleotide sequence: TGTGCCAGCTCAACCTACGATAATCCCGGTGGCTACACCTTC.

The chain employs TRBV6-5 and TRBJ2-7; 13 nucleotides agree with TRBD2. The CDR3 is 14 amino acids. The V gene end was trimmed by 5 bases and the J gene end by 2 bases; junction bases not matched to a gene: 0. Per germline, CDR1 MNHEY and CDR2 SVGAGI. CDR3 in amino acids: CASSGLAGAYEQYF. As DNA, the CDR3 is TGTGCCAGCAGTGGACTAGCGGGAGCCTACGAGCAGTACTTC.

This clonotype showed up many times. The gene calls are TRBV18 and TRBJ2-5; D gene ambiguous. This CDR3 contains 14 residues. The V and J ends lost 0 bases and 1 base respectively, with 6 bases between them. The germline gives CDR1 KGHSH, CDR2 LQKENI. CDR3 in DNA: TGTGCCAGCTCACCACCGGGTTCCCAAGAGACCCAGTACTTC. Amino acids: CASSPPGSQETQYF.

In its sample, this clonotype was seen a few times. The rearrangement links TRBV11-2 to TRBJ2-5; 10 bases line up with TRBD1. The CDR3 spans 15 residues. Germline V gives CDR1 SGHAT, CDR2 FQNNGV. V was clipped by 3 bases and J by 4 bases; unmatched bases: 5. CDR3 amino acids: CASSFSRTGGETQYF. CDR3 coding DNA: TGTGCCAGCAGCTTTTCCCGGACAGGGGGAGAGACCCAGTACTTC.